These 15 T cell receptor beta chains were all obtained from the same sample, sequenced in a study of blood T cell repertoires in COVID-19. Using immunoSEQ multiplex PCR, the repertoire was profiled, and TCRdb retains in-frame clones only, with some absent. The sample yields hundreds of thousands of clones, roughly four fifths seen once. The sequenced sample was peripheral blood. The origin of the receptors is a woman aged 55-69 years with active or convalescent COVID-19.

The genes are TRBV6-5 and TRBJ1-1, with 8 bases that match TRBD1. CDR3 length: 14 residues. From germline, CDR1 is MNHEY and CDR2 SVGAGI. V gave up 6 bases and J gave up 2 bases; unmatched junction bases: 5. The chain's CDR3 is CASSGQGQNTEAFF. The CDR3 DNA reads TGTGCCAGCAGCGGACAGGGCCAAAACACTGAAGCTTTCTTT.

The rearrangement links TRBV10-3 to TRBJ1-2; 7 positions agree with TRBD1. The CDR3 consists of 13 residues. Trimming removed 7 bases from V and 8 bases from J; junction bases left unmatched: 10. The germline gives CDR1 ENHRY, CDR2 SYGVKD. The CDR3 bases are TGTGCCATCACCCGGGACAGCTTCTGGGGCTACACCTTC. This codes for CAITRDSFWGYTF.

This chain uses TRBV23-1 with TRBJ2-4; D is undetermined. TRBV23-1 is designated an ORF whose function remains uncertain. The CDR3 is 14 residues long. Trimming stripped 4 bases from V and 0 bases from J, with 7 bases between. The CDR3 region is CASSLSLAKNIQYF. In DNA form, the CDR3 reads TGCGCCAGCAGTCTTAGTCTAGCCAAAAACATTCAGTACTTC.

This chain joins TRBV5-1 and TRBJ2-5, with 7 bases identical to TRBD2. Looked up from germline, CDR1 is SGHRS and CDR2 is YFSETQ. The CDR3 totals 17 residues. With 0 bases clipped from V and 2 bases from J, the junction kept 10 bases outside the gene matches. CDR3 DNA sequence: TGCGCCAGCAGCTTGGCAGCGGGGACGTTTATACAAGAGACCCAGTACTTC. Protein sequence: CASSLAAGTFIQETQYF.

Here the CDR3 reads CASSLALLLAGGAKGQETQYF. The DNA of the CDR3 is TGTGCCAGCAGCTTAGCCCTACTACTAGCGGGGGGTGCAAAAGGCCAAGAGACCCAGTACTTC. This chain joins TRBV13 and TRBJ2-5; 12 nucleotides agree with TRBD2. J lost 1 base, V lost 1 base, and 16 bases had no gene match. The CDR3 runs to 21 residues. CDR1 and CDR2 (germline): PRHDT, FYEKMQ (reference sequence).

The J gene is TRBJ2-5, the V gene TRBV7-9; TRBD1 agrees at 9 bases. This CDR3 comprises 15 residues. V was pared by 2 bases and J by 4 bases, with 5 bases of the junction left unmatched. Germline CDR1 reads SEHNR; CDR2 reads FQNEAQ (reference sequence). This CDR3 reads CASSLPTGGGETQYF. CDR3 coding DNA: TGTGCCAGCAGCTTACCGACAGGGGGTGGAGAGACCCAGTACTTC.

The sample holds one count of this clone. The chain has TRBV5-6 and TRBJ1-1; D not resolved. V gave up 4 bases and J gave up 8 bases, with 9 bases separating them. Germline CDR1 is SGHDT and CDR2 is YYEEEE. This CDR3 comprises 11 residues. The CDR3 DNA reads TGTGCCAGCAGCATTGGGCCGGAAGCTTTCTTT. The encoded protein is CASSIGPEAFF.

This clone was seen only once. The chain links TRBV18 to TRBJ2-5; 11 positions agree with TRBD1. This CDR3 comprises 15 residues. CDR1 is KGHSH and CDR2 is LQKENI in the germline V gene. V was clipped by 1 base and J by 4 bases; unmatched bases: 2. As DNA, the CDR3 is TGTGCCAGCTCACCACGGGGACAGGGGGGAGAGACCCAGTACTTC. Translation: CASSPRGQGGETQYF.

In this sample, this clone turned up a few times. V is TRBV23-1 and J is TRBJ2-7; D is perhaps TRBD2 (5 bases). TRBV23-1 belongs to the ORF category, with a function that is uncertain. The CDR3 runs to 13 residues. V lost 2 bases, J lost 5 bases, and 10 bases lay in between. Here the CDR3 reads CASSQPPGNEQYF. The CDR3 coding sequence is TGCGCCAGCAGTCAACCGCCGGGGAACGAGCAGTACTTC.

The chain links TRBV3-1 (or the pseudogene TRBV3-2) to TRBJ1-2; no clear D. Deletions cut 4 bases from V and 6 bases from J, with 15 bases between. The germline V gene encodes CDR1 LGHDT and CDR2 YNNKEL (reference sequence). The CDR3 spans 14 residues. The CDR3 region is CASSPDPLEHGYTF. The CDR3 coding sequence is TGTGCCAGCAGCCCAGACCCCCTGGAGCATGGCTACACCTTC.

This sequence joins TRBV6-5 and TRBJ2-5; 11 bases are shared with TRBD2. This CDR3 comprises 15 residues. The V segment lost 4 bases and the J segment 0 bases; nucleotides outside the gene matches: 1. In germline, CDR1 is MNHEY, CDR2 SVGAGI. In DNA form, the CDR3 reads TGTGCCAGCAGTTGGACTAGCGGGTACCAAGAGACCCAGTACTTC. Its translation: CASSWTSGYQETQYF.

The V gene is TRBV9, the J gene TRBJ1-2; 9 positions match TRBD1. This CDR3 region has 15 residues. The trim removed 2 bases at V and 8 bases at J, leaving 10 bases unmatched. Germline V lookup: CDR1 SGDLS, CDR2 YYNGEE. In DNA form, the CDR3 reads TGTGCCAGCAGCGTCGGTAAGGGACAGGGAAGAGGCTACACCTTC. It is translated as CASSVGKGQGRGYTF.

The chain recombines TRBV23-1 with TRBJ2-3; 8 nucleotides agree with TRBD2. TRBV23-1 is classed as an ORF, of uncertain function. J lost 2 bases, V lost 4 bases, and 5 bases had no gene match. This CDR3 has 15 amino acids. The CDR3 here is CASSPSGGLTDTQYF. The CDR3 DNA follows: TGCGCCAGCAGTCCCTCGGGGGGGCTCACAGATACGCAGTATTTT.

V and J are TRBV4-3 and TRBJ1-2, with D unresolved. Trimming cost V 3 bases and J 1 base, with 9 bases left between them. The CDR3 consists of 14 residues. The germline gives CDR1 LGHNA, CDR2 YSLEER. The CDR3 nucleotides read TGCGCCAGCAGCCAGAGCAGGAATAACTATGGCTACACCTTC. It encodes CASSQSRNNYGYTF.

CDR3 sequence reads: CAITGDFYGYTF. In DNA form, the CDR3 reads TGTGCCATCACCGGGGATTTCTATGGCTACACCTTC. The chain combines TRBV10-3 with TRBJ1-2; D is unresolved. CDR3 length equals 12 residues. CDR1 and CDR2 (germline): ENHRY, SYGVKD. Trimming stripped 7 bases from V and 4 bases from J, with 10 bases between.